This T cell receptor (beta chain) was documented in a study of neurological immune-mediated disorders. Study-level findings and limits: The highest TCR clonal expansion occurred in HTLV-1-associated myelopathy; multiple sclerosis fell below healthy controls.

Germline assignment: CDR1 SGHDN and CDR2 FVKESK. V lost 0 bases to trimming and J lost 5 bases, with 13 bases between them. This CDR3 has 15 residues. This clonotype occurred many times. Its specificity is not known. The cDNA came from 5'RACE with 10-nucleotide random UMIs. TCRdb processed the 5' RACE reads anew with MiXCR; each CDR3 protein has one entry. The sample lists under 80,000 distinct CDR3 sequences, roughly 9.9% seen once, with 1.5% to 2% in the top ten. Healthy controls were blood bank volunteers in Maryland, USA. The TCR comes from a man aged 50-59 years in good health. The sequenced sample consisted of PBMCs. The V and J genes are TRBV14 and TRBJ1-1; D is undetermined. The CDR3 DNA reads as TGTGCCAGCAGCCAAGATTGGAGGCCGTCGACTGAAGCTTTCTTT. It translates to CASSQDWRPSTEAFF.